This TCR beta chain was captured in a study of regulatory T cells in long-lasting Graves disease. Time point defined: newly diagnosed GD, antithyroid drugs for less than 3 months. There was RNA extracted from PBMCs, and the TCR library was made from it. Both iRepertoire HTBI primers and Arm-PCR of CDR3 regions were used to build the TCR beta libraries. Original processing notes: Sequenced samples collectively carried roughly 60 TRBV and 14 to 15 TRBJ segments. Via MiXCR, TCRdb re-called the multiplex PCR reads, giving one row per CDR3 protein. The V and J calls and clone size come from TCRdb's table, not from the authors' own analysis. Of roughly 530,000 distinct CDR3 sequences listed, about 15% are singletons. Findings and caveats of the study: TRBV28, TRBJ1-2 and TRBJ2-5 were favored in persistent disease.

Germline V gives CDR1 GTSNPN, CDR2 SVGIG (reference sequence). CDR3 size: 12 residues. Notes on this clonotype: Its antigen is not known. A junction end diverges from the germline sequence, so it may reflect a read error.

These records were also assigned to another study, of T cells in Graves' hyperthyroidism and ophthalmopathy. That work adds: Investigators excluded patients with uncontrolled infection, other autoimmune disease, pregnancy or lactation. An initial round of RT-PCR targeting the TCR CDR3 relied on the HTBI primer set.

Source: peripheral blood mononuclear cells (PBMCs), taken at new diagnosis, from a patient treated with antithyroid drugs. This TCR was recovered from a woman aged 35-65 years with Graves disease. V is TRBV30 and J is TRBJ1-1; no firm D call. In nucleotides, the CDR3 is TGTGCCTGGAGTCGGGTGAACACTGGAGCTTTCTTT. It codes for CAWSRVNTGAFF. Full variable domain (remainder filled in from reference TRBV30 and TRBJ1-1): SQTIHQWPATLVQPVGSPLSLECTVEGTSNPNLYWYRQAAGRGLQLLFYSVGIGQISSEVPQNLSASRPQDRQFILSSKKLLLSDSGFYLCAWSRVNTGAFFGQGTRLTVV.